This T cell receptor beta chain was recovered during a study of shared clonotypes between healthy human individuals. As for the study in general: Each donor's CD4 naive and CD4 memory cells filled three plates apiece, CD8 naive two, and CD8 memory one.

Findings and limits, study-wide: Clonotype sharing among donors likely depends on sequencing depth.

Concerning this clone: What it binds is unknown.

TCRdb keeps only in-frame clones here, not all; method: immunoSEQ multiplex PCR. Of millions of clones in the sample, approximately 94% were seen once. The CDR3 runs 14 residues. Between the trimmed V and J ends, which lost 4 bases and 2 bases, there was a span of 9 bases. Germline V gene lookup returns CDR1 SNHLY and CDR2 FYNNEI. This receptor was taken from a man between 18 and 35 years old in good health. The chain combines TRBV2 with TRBJ2-1; D is ambiguous. The sequencing sample was made of naive CD4+ T cells sorted from blood. As for subset: CD45RA+ positively selected. CDR3 loop: CASSAGTTYNEQFF. In DNA form, the CDR3 reads TGTGCCAGCAGTGCCGGAACCACCTACAATGAGCAGTTCTTC.